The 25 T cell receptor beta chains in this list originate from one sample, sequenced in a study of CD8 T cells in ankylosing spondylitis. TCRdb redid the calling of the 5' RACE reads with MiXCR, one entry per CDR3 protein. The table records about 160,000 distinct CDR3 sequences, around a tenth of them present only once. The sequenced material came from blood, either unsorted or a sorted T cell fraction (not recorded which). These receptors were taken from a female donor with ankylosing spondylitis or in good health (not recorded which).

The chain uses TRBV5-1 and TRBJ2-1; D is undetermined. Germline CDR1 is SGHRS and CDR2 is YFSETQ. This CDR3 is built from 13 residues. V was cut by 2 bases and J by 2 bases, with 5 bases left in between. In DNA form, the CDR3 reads TGCGCCAGCAGCTTTGCCCCCTACAATGAGCAGTTCTTC. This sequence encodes CASSFAPYNEQFF.

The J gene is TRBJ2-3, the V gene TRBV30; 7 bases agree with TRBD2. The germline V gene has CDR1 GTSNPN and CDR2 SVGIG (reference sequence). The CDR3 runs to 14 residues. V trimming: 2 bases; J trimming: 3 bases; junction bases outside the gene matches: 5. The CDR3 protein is CAWSRGGSTDTQYF. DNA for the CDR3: TGTGCCTGGAGTCGAGGCGGGAGTACAGATACGCAGTATTTT.

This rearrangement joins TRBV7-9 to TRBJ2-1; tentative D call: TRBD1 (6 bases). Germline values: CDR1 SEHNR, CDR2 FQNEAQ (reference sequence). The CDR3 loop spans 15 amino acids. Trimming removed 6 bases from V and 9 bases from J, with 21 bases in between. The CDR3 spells CASSHRDRRSGEQFF. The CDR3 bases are TGTGCCAGCAGTCACAGGGATAGGCGCTCTGGTGAGCAGTTCTTC.

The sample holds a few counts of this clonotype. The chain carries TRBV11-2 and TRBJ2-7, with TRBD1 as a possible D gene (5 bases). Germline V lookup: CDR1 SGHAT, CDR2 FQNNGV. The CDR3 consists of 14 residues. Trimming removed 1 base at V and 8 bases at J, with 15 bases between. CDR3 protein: CASSLVGRQPQQYF. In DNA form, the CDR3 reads TGTGCCAGCAGCTTAGTAGGTAGACAGCCCCAGCAGTACTTC. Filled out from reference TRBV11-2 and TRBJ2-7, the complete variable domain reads EAGVAQSPRYKIIEKRQSVAFWCNPISGHATLYWYQQILGQGPKLLIQFQNNGVVDDSQLPKDRFSAERLKGVDSTLKIQPAKLEDSAVYLCASSLVGRQPQQYFGPGTRLTVT.

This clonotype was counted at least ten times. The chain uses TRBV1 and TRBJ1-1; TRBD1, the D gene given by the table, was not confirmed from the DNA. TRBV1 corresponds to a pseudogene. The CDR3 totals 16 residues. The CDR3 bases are TGCACCAGCAGCCTGACAGGAACAGGGTTGAACACTGAAGCTTTCTTT. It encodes CTSSLTGTGLNTEAFF.

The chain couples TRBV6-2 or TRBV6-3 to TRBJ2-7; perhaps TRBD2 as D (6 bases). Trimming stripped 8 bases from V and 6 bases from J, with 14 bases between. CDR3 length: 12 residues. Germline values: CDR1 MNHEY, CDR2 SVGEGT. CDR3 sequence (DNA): TGTGCCAGCGCCGGGACTTGGGGCGAGCAGTACTTC. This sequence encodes CASAGTWGEQYF.

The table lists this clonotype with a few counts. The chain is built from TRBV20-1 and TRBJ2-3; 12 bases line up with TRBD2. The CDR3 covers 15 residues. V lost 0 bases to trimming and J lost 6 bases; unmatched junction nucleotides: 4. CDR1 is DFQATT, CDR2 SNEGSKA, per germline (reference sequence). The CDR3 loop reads CSARDLAGGLDTQYF. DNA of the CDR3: TGCAGTGCTAGAGATCTAGCGGGAGGGCTCGATACGCAGTATTTT.

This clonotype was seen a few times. CDR3: CAISESGVVGPTNTGELFF. CDR3 in DNA: TGTGCCATCAGTGAGTCGGGCGTGGTAGGACCGACGAACACCGGGGAGCTGTTTTTT. The chain is built from TRBV10-3 and TRBJ2-2; no clear D gene. V lost 0 bases, J lost 0 bases, and 17 bases lay in between. CDR1 and CDR2 (germline): ENHRY, SYGVKD. The CDR3 contains 19 residues.

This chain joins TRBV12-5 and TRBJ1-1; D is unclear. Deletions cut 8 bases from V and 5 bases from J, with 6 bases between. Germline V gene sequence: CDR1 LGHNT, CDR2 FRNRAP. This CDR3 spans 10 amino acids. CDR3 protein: CASSVTEAFF. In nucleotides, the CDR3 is TGTGCTAGTAGCGTAACTGAAGCTTTCTTT. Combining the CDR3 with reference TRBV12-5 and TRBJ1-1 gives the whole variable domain DARVTQTPRHKVTEMGQEVTMRCQPILGHNTVFWYRQTMMQGLELLAYFRNRAPLDDSGMPKDRFSAEMPDATLATLKIQPSEPRDSAVYFCASSVTEAFFGQGTRLTVV.

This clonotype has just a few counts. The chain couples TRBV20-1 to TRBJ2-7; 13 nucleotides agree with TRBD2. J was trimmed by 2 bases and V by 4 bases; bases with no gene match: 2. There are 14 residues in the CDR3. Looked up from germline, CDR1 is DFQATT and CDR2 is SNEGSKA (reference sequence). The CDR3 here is CSATGLAGTYEQYF. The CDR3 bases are TGCAGTGCTACGGGACTAGCGGGGACCTACGAGCAGTACTTC.

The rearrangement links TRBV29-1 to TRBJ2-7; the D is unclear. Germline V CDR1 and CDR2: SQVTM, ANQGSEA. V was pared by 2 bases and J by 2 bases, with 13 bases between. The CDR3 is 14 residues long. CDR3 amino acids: CSVEYGLPPYEQYF. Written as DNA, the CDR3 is TGCAGCGTTGAATACGGGCTCCCTCCCTACGAGCAGTACTTC.

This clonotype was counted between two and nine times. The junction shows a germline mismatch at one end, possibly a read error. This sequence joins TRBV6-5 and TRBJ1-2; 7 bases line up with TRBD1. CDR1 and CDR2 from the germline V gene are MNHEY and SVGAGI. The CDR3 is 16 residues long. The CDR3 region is CASGYSEGGQPYGYTF. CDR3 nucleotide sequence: TGTGCCAGCGGTTACTCAGAGGGGGGACAGCCCTATGGCTACACCTTC.

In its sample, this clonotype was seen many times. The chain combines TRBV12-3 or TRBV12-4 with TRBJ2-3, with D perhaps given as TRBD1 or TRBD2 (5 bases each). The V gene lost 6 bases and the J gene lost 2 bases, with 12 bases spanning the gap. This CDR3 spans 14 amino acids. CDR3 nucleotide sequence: TGTGCCAGCAGCTTCGGGGCCGTCACAGATACGCAGTATTTT. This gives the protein CASSFGAVTDTQYF.

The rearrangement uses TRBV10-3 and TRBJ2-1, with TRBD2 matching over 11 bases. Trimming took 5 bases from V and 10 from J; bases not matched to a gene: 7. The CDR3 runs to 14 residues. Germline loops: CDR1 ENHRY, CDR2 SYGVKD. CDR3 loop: CAISPGTSGQEQFF. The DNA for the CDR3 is TGTGCCATCAGTCCCGGGACTAGCGGCCAGGAGCAGTTCTTC.

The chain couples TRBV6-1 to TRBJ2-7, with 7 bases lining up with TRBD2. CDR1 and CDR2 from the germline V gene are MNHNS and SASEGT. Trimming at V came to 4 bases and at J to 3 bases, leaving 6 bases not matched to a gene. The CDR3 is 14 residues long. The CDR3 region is CASSVLGEGYEQYF. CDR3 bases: TGTGCCAGCAGTGTCCTAGGGGAGGGCTACGAGCAGTACTTC.

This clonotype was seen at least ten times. The CDR3 DNA follows: TGCGCCAGCAGCCAAGAGGACGCCGCTGTCTATGGCTACACCTTC. This codes for CASSQEDAAVYGYTF. J is TRBJ1-2 and V is TRBV4-3; D ambiguous. CDR1 and CDR2 from the germline V gene are LGHNA and YSLEER. The ends were cut back, 0 bases at V and 4 bases at J, with 12 bases in the middle. This CDR3 has 15 amino acids.

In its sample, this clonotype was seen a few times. CDR3 nucleotide sequence: TGTGCCACCAGTATAGGACCCGAGAATGAGCAGTTCTTC. Protein product: CATSIGPENEQFF. The gene calls are TRBV24-1 and TRBJ2-1; no firm D call. V gave up 6 bases and J gave up 7 bases, with 12 bases separating them. The CDR3 totals 13 residues. Germline V gene lookup returns CDR1 KGHDR and CDR2 SFDVKD.

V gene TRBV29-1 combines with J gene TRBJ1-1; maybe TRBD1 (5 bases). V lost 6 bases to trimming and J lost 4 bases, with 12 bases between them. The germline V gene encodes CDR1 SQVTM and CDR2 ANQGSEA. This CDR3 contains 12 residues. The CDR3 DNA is TGCAGCGTCCCAGGGAGAAGCACTGAAGCTTTCTTT. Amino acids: CSVPGRSTEAFF.

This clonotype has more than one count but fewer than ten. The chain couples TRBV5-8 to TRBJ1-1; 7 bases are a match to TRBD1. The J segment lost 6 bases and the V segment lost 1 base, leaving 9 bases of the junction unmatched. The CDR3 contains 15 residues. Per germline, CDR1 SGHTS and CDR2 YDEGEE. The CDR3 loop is CASSLTTGVLAEAFF. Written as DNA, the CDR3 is TGTGCCAGCAGCTTGACAACAGGGGTGTTGGCTGAAGCTTTCTTT.

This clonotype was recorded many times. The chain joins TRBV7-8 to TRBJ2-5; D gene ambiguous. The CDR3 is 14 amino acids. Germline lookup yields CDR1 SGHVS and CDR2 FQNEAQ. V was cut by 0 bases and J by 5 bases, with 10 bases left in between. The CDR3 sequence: CASSLAERDETQYF. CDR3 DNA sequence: TGTGCCAGCAGCTTAGCAGAGCGAGATGAGACCCAGTACTTC.

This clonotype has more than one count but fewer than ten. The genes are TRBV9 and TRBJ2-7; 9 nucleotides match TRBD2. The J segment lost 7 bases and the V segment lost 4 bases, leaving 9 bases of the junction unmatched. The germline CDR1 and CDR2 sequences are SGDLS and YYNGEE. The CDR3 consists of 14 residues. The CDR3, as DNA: TGTGCCAGCAGCCCTTACGCGGGAGGGGAAGAGCAGTACTTC. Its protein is CASSPYAGGEEQYF. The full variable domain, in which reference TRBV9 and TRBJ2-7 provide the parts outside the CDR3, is DSGVTQTPKHLITATGQRVTLRCSPRSGDLSVYWYQQSLDQGLQFLIQYYNGEERAKGNILERFSAQQFPDLHSELNLSSLELGDSALYFCASSPYAGGEEQYFGPGTRLTVT.

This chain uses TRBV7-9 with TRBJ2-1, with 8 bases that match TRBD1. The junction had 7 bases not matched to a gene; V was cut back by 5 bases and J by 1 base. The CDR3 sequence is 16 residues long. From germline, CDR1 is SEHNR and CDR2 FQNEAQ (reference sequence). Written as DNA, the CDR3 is TGTGCCAGCAGCCCACGACAGGGGCAGTCCTACAATGAGCAGTTCTTC. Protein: CASSPRQGQSYNEQFF. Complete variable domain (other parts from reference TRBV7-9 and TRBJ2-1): DTGVSQNPRHKITKRGQNVTFRCDPISEHNRLYWYRQTLGQGPEFLTYFQNEAQLEKSRLLSDRFSAERPKGSFSTLEIQRTEQGDSAMYLCASSPRQGQSYNEQFFGPGTRLTVL.

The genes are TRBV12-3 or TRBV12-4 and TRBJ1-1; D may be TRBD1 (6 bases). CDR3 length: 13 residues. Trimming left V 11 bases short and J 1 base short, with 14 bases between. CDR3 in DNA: TGTGCCGTTGGGGGGACACCGAACACTGAAGCTTTCTTT. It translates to CAVGGTPNTEAFF.

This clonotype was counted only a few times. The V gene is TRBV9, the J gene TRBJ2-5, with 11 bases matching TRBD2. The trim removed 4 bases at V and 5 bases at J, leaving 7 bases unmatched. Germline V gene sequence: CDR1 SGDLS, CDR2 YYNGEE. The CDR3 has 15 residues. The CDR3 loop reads CASSSRLAGKETQYF. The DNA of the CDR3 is TGTGCCAGCAGCTCCCGACTAGCGGGGAAGGAGACCCAGTACTTC.

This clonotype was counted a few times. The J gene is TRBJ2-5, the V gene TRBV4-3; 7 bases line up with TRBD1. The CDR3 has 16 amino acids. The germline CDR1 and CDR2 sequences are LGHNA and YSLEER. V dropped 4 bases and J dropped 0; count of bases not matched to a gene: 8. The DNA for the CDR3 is TGCGCCAGCAGCCCGAACCCGGGACAGTACCAAGAGACCCAGTACTTC. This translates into CASSPNPGQYQETQYF.